The 25 T cell receptor beta chains given below trace back to one sample, sequenced in a study of blood T cells in healthy people across ages. Next came a second PCR, run for about 7 to 12 cycles, which used a sample-barcoded 5' primer along with a J-beta primer mix. TCRdb called the 5' RACE reads again in MiXCR, with one record for every CDR3 protein. The sample contains approximately 770,000 distinct CDR3 sequences, roughly 60% of which appear only once. Sequencing was performed on blood. The source is a man in his thirties or forties in good health.

This clonotype was detected once. The chain is built from TRBV28 and TRBJ2-7; possible D gene TRBD1, 5 bases. The tail of the sequence fits TRBJ2-4 better, so the J call may be wrong. The CDR3 runs to 16 residues. Germline V gene lookup returns CDR1 MDHEN and CDR2 SYDVKM. CDR3 bases: TGTGCCAGCAGTTCTGACAGTCCACTAGCCAAAAACATTCAGTACTTC. Protein product: CASSSDSPLAKNIQYF.

This sequence joins TRBV6-1 and TRBJ2-7, with D perhaps matching TRBD1 or TRBD2 (5 bases each). The CDR3 totals 14 residues. Trimming removed 6 bases from V and 4 bases from J, with 16 bases in between. Per germline, CDR1 MNHNS and CDR2 SASEGT. The CDR3 loop reads CASRDRTGTYEQYF. The CDR3 DNA reads as TGTGCCAGCAGGGATCGGACGGGGACGTACGAGCAGTACTTC.

The genes are TRBV27 and TRBJ2-5; a weak D match, TRBD2 (7 bases). Trimming left V 6 bases short and J 5 bases short, with 16 bases between. CDR1 and CDR2 (germline): MNHEY, SMNVEV (reference sequence). There are 14 residues in the CDR3. This chain's CDR3 is CASSLTRGLETQYF. CDR3 nucleotides: TGTGCCAGCAGCCTCACGCGGGGGCTTGAGACCCAGTACTTC.

This chain links TRBV24-1 with TRBJ2-5; D gene unclear. Trimming pared 6 bases from V and 10 bases from J, leaving 2 bases between. This CDR3 region has 8 residues. The germline V gene encodes CDR1 KGHDR and CDR2 SFDVKD. CDR3 in DNA: TGTGCCACCAGTCTCCAGTACTTC. As protein: CATSLQYF.

A single count supports this clonotype. The J gene is TRBJ1-6, the V gene TRBV4-1; 7 positions match TRBD1. CDR3 length: 15 amino acids. Germline V lookup: CDR1 MGHRA, CDR2 YSYEKL. V was clipped by 4 bases and J by 8 bases; unmatched bases: 8. DNA for the CDR3: TGCGCCAGCAGCCGAAATACAGGGGTTGATTCACCCCTCCACTTT. It translates to CASSRNTGVDSPLHF.

The chain is built from TRBV11-2 and TRBJ2-1; D is possibly TRBD1 or TRBD2 (5 bases each). The CDR3 extends over 13 amino acids. V was cut by 5 bases and J by 10 bases, with 15 bases left in between. Looked up from germline, CDR1 is SGHAT and CDR2 is FQNNGV. In nucleotides, the CDR3 is TGTGCCAGCAGCCCTAGCCGGGGCTGGGAGCAGTTCTTC. Protein: CASSPSRGWEQFF. Together with reference TRBV11-2 and TRBJ2-1, the CDR3 gives the full variable domain: EAGVAQSPRYKIIEKRQSVAFWCNPISGHATLYWYQQILGQGPKLLIQFQNNGVVDDSQLPKDRFSAERLKGVDSTLKIQPAKLEDSAVYLCASSPSRGWEQFFGPGTRLTVL.

This chain links TRBV6-2 or TRBV6-3 with TRBJ2-7, with D maybe TRBD1 (5 bases). CDR3 length: 14 amino acids. The V gene lost 8 bases and the J gene lost 3 bases, with 17 bases spanning the gap. Germline CDR1 reads MNHEY; CDR2 reads SVGEGT. CDR3 DNA sequence: TGTGCCAGCTGCCAGGGCGCCGGGCGCTACGAGCAGTACTTC. Translated: CASCQGAGRYEQYF.

Comments on this clonotype: A much larger clone sits a single nucleotide away, making a read error possible. V gene TRBV12-3 or TRBV12-4 combines with J gene TRBJ2-1; D is undetermined. The CDR3 is 10 residues long. Trimming took off 3 bases at V and 8 bases at J, with 2 bases between the two ends. In DNA form, the CDR3 reads TGTGCCAGCAGTTTCGATGAGCAGTTCTTC. This translates into CASSFDEQFF.

The chain joins TRBV30 to TRBJ2-5; D remains ambiguous. Germline V lookup: CDR1 GTSNPN, CDR2 SVGIG (reference sequence). The CDR3 loop spans 13 amino acids. V was cut by 5 bases and J by 5 bases, with 15 bases left in between. The CDR3 sequence: CAWGTGIGETQYF. The DNA of the CDR3 is TGTGCCTGGGGTACGGGTATTGGGGAGACCCAGTACTTC.

J is TRBJ1-5 and V is TRBV4-1; 8 bases are a match to TRBD1. V dropped 3 bases and J dropped 0; count of bases not matched to a gene: 7. Per germline, CDR1 MGHRA and CDR2 YSYEKL. This CDR3 comprises 17 residues. CDR3 sequence reads: CASSHGTGLYSNQPQHF. The DNA of the CDR3 is TGCGCCAGCAGCCACGGGACAGGTCTCTATAGCAATCAGCCCCAGCATTTT.

This chain connects TRBV28 to TRBJ2-1, with D unresolved. Per the germline V gene, CDR1 is MDHEN and CDR2 is SYDVKM. V was trimmed by 5 bases and J by 7 bases, leaving 12 bases between them. The CDR3 contains 13 residues. The CDR3 nucleotides are TGTGCCAGCAGTCCTAAATCGAAGAATGAGCAGTTCTTC. This sequence encodes CASSPKSKNEQFF.

The chain employs TRBV11-2 and TRBJ1-2; D is undetermined. The V gene's germline CDR1 is SGHAT and CDR2 FQNNGV. The CDR3 runs 13 residues. V was cut by 5 bases and J by 2 bases, with 9 bases left in between. The CDR3 loop is CASSNNGNYGYTF. The CDR3 nucleotides read TGTGCCAGCAGCAATAACGGGAACTATGGCTACACCTTC.

J is TRBJ2-1 and V is TRBV6-5; a weak D match, TRBD2 (7 bases). The CDR3 length is 14 residues. CDR1 and CDR2 (germline): MNHEY, SVGAGI. The germline V and J ends were trimmed by 6 bases and 6 bases, with 15 bases remaining between them. CDR3 loop: CASSYGGGGNEQFF. Here the CDR3 DNA reads TGTGCCAGCAGCTACGGGGGAGGGGGCAATGAGCAGTTCTTC.

This chain connects TRBV14 to TRBJ2-1; a weak D match, TRBD2 (5 bases). The V gene lost 3 bases and the J gene lost 12 bases, with 12 bases spanning the gap. Germline CDR1 reads SGHDN; CDR2 reads FVKESK. The CDR3 runs 12 residues. This CDR3 reads CASSHEGVAQFF. The CDR3 DNA reads as TGTGCCAGCAGCCATGAGGGTGTCGCGCAGTTCTTC.

V gene TRBV6-5 combines with J gene TRBJ2-4, with 12 bases matching TRBD2. The J call is uncertain, as TRBJ2-7 better fits the DNA end. Germline V gives CDR1 MNHEY, CDR2 SVGAGI. The CDR3 totals 18 residues. The CDR3 DNA reads as TGTGCCAGCAGTTCAACTACTAGCGGGGGGCTAGACTCCTACGAGCAGTACTTC. It is translated as CASSSTTSGGLDSYEQYF.

The CDR3 nucleotides read TGCAGTGCCCCCTCAGATTTGGGTTACAATGAGCAGTTCTTC. Protein: CSAPSDLGYNEQFF. The genes are TRBV20-1 and TRBJ2-1; D unclear. Germline V lookup: CDR1 DFQATT, CDR2 SNEGSKA (reference sequence). This CDR3 contains 14 residues. Trimming cost V 6 bases and J 4 bases, with 16 bases left between them.

The V call is TRBV10-3, the J call TRBJ2-1, with TRBD2 matching over 12 bases. Germline trimming cut 3 bases from V and 12 bases from J; bases unmatched to any gene: 15. The CDR3 sequence is 17 residues long. Germline values: CDR1 ENHRY, CDR2 SYGVKD. DNA of the CDR3: TGTGCCATCAGTGAATACTGGACTAGCGGGGAAAGTGGGGGGCAGTTCTTC. The encoded protein is CAISEYWTSGESGGQFF.

This clonotype has just a few counts. Here the CDR3 DNA reads TGTGCCAGCAGCTTAGATCAACGGGATACGCAGTATTTT. It encodes CASSLDQRDTQYF. The chain couples TRBV11-3 to TRBJ2-3; D is unresolved. The V gene's germline CDR1 is SGHNT and CDR2 YENEEA. CDR3 size: 13 residues. With 0 bases removed from V and 6 bases from J, the gap between germline ends came to 7 bases.

The gene calls are TRBV6-2 or TRBV6-3 and TRBJ2-7; D is perhaps TRBD2 (7 bases). The CDR3 covers 17 residues. Trimming removed 8 bases from V and 6 bases from J, with 29 bases in between. CDR1 is MNHEY and CDR2 is SVGEGT in the germline V gene. CDR3 sequence reads: CASSRSPDSGKGSEQYF. DNA for the CDR3: TGTGCCAGCTCGCGGTCTCCGGACAGCGGGAAGGGAAGCGAGCAGTACTTC.

This clonotype was recorded a few times. J is TRBJ2-7 and V is TRBV6-1; 7 bases line up with TRBD1. With V trimmed by 7 bases and J by 1 base, 4 bases remained unmatched. The CDR3 is 13 amino acids. Per germline, CDR1 MNHNS and CDR2 SASEGT. The CDR3 loop is CASIPGQSYEQYF. In DNA, the CDR3 is TGTGCCAGCATTCCGGGACAGTCCTACGAGCAGTACTTC.

In its sample, this clonotype was seen a few times. This chain links TRBV29-1 with TRBJ2-3, with D possibly called TRBD1 or TRBD2 (5 bases each). Trimming took 5 bases from V and 3 from J, leaving 18 bases between them. This CDR3 comprises 15 residues. Germline CDR1 reads SQVTM; CDR2 reads ANQGSEA. In DNA form, the CDR3 reads TGCAGCGTTTCGGCCGGGACCCCAGAAACAGATACGCAGTATTTT. It translates to CSVSAGTPETDTQYF.

The rearrangement uses TRBV6-2 or TRBV6-3 and TRBJ2-1; D is unresolved. Trimming cost V 10 bases and J 3 bases, with 10 bases left between them. Germline V gene data show CDR1 as MNHEY and CDR2 as SVGEGT. CDR3 length equals 12 residues. The CDR3, as DNA: TGTGCCATCATGCAGCGCTACAATGAGCAGTTCTTC. Translation gives CAIMQRYNEQFF.

This chain connects TRBV6-5 to TRBJ2-5, with TRBD2 identical over 9 bases. Gene TRBJ2-7 matches the end of the DNA better, so the J call may be wrong. This CDR3 is built from 18 residues. Germline-derived CDR1 and CDR2 are MNHEY and SVGAGI. DNA of the CDR3: TGTGCCAGCAGTTACCTCACAGGTCTAGCGGGACGTTCTGACGAGCAGTACTTC. Its translation: CASSYLTGLAGRSDEQYF.

V is TRBV15 and J is TRBJ2-1; 7 positions agree with TRBD1. TRBJ2-7 explains the end of the DNA better; the J call may be wrong. The germline V gene encodes CDR1 LNHNV and CDR2 YYDKDF (reference sequence). The CDR3 runs to 15 residues. CDR3 nucleotide sequence: TGTGCCACCAGCAGAGCCGGGACAGTCTCTACCGAGCAGTACTTC. This codes for CATSRAGTVSTEQYF.

Concerning this clonotype: Relative to the germline gene, one junction end is altered; a read error may explain this. The CDR3 here is CASTTSGYEETHYF. The CDR3 DNA sequence: TGTGCCAGCACCACTAGCGGGTACGAAGAGACCCATTACTTC. V and J are TRBV12-3 or TRBV12-4 and TRBJ2-5, with 9 bases matching TRBD2. This CDR3 is built from 14 residues.